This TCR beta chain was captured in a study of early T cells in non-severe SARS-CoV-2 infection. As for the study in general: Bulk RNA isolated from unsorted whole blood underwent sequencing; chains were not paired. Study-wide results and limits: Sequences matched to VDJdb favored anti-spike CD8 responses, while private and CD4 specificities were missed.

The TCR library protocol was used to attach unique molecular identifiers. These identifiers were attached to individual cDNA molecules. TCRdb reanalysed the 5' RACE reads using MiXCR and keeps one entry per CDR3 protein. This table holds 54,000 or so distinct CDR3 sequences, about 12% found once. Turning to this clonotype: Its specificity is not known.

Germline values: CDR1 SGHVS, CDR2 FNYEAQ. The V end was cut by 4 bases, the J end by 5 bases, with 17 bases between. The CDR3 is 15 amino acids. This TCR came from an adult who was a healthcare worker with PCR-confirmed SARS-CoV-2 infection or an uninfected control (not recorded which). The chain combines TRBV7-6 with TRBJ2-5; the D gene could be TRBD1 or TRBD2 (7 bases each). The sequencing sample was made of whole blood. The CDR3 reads CASSSQGGARETQYF. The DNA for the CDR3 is TGTGCCAGCAGCTCCCAGGGGGGGGCACGGGAGACCCAGTACTTC.